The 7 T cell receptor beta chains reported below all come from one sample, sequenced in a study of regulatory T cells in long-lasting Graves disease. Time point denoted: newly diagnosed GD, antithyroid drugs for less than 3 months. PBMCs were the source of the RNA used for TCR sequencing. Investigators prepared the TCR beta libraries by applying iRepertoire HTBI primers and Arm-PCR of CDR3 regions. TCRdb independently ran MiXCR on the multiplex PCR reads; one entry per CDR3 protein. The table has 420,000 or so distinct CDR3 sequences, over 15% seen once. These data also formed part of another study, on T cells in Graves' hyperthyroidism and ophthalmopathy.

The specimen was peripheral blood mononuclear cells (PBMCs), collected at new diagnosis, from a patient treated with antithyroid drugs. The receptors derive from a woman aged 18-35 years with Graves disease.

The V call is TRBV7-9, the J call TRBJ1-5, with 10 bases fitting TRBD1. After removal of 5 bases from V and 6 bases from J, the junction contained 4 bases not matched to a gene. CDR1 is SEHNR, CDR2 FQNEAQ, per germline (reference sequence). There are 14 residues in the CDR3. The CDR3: CASSPDRGLQPQHF. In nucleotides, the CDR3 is TGTGCCAGCAGCCCTGACAGGGGGCTTCAGCCCCAGCATTTT.

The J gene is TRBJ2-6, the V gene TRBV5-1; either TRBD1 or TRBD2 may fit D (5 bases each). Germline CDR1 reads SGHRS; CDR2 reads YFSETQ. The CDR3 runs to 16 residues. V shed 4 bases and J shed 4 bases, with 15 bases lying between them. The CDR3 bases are TGCGCCAGCAGCCTGCTTGGGGGTTCAGGGGCCAACGTCCTGACTTTC. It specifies CASSLLGGSGANVLTF.

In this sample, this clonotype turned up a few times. CDR3 amino acids: CASSPRLWDSNQPQHF. CDR3 bases: TGTGCCAGCAGTCCTCGACTGTGGGATAGCAATCAGCCCCAGCATTTT. This chain joins TRBV28 and TRBJ1-5; no clear D. In germline, CDR1 is MDHEN, CDR2 SYDVKM. The CDR3 extends over 16 amino acids. V was clipped by 5 bases and J by 0 bases, with 14 bases between them.

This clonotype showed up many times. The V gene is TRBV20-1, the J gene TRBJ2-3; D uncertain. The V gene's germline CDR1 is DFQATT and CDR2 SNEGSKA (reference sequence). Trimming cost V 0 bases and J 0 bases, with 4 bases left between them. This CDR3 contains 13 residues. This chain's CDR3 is CSARDTSTDTQYF. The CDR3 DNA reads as TGCAGTGCTAGAGATACTAGCACAGATACGCAGTATTTT.

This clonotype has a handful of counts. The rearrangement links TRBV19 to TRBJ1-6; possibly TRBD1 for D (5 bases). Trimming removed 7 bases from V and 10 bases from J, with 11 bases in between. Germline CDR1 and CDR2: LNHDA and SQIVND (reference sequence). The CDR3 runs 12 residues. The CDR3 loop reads CASTERGSPLHF. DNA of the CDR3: TGTGCCAGTACCGAGCGGGGGTCACCCCTCCACTTT.

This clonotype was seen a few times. CDR3 region: CASSEGVPNYGYTF. CDR3 nucleotides: TGTGCCAGCAGTGAAGGCGTCCCTAACTATGGCTACACCTTC. The chain uses TRBV2 and TRBJ1-2; D remains ambiguous. Germline V gene data show CDR1 as SNHLY and CDR2 as FYNNEI. This CDR3 spans 14 amino acids. The V end was cut by 1 base, the J end by 0 bases, with 6 bases between.

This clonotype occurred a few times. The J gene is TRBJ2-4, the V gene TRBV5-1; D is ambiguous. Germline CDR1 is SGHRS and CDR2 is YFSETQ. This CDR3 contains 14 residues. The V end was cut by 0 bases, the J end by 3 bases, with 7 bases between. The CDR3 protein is CASSLEGYKNIQYF. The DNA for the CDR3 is TGCGCCAGCAGCTTGGAAGGGTACAAAAACATTCAGTACTTC.